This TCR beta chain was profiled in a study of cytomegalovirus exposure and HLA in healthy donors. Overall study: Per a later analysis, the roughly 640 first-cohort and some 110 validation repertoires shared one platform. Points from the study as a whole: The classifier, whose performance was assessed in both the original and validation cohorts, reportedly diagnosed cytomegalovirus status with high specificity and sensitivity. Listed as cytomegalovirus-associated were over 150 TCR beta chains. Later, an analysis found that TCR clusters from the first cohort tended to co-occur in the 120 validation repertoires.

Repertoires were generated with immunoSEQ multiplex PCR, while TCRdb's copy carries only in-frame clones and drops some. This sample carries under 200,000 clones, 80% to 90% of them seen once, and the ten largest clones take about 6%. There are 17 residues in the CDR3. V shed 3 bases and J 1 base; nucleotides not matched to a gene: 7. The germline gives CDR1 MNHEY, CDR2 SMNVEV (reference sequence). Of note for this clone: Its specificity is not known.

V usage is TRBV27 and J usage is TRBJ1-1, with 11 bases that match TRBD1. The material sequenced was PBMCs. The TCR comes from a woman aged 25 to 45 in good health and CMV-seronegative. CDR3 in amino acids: CASSLGQGEIANTEAFF. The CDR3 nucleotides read TGTGCCAGCAGTTTGGGACAGGGGGAGATAGCGAACACTGAAGCTTTCTTT.